Below, one T cell receptor beta chain is given with its context. Its antigen remains unidentified. Aged 18 to 65, hyperthyroidism patients had been newly diagnosed, with under 2 months' duration. Isolation of PBMCs was performed using 8 to 10 ml of fresh peripheral blood. RNA transcripts provided the template for amplifying TCR beta CDR3 regions. RT-PCR was first run with HTBI primers, then multiplex PCR in a second round. TCRdb itself ran the multiplex PCR reads through MiXCR, one entry per CDR3 protein. Of a few hundred thousand distinct CDR3 sequences detected, 17% appear once; the ten largest clones hold 2.4%. The CDR3 has 10 amino acids. The germline V gene encodes CDR1 SQVTM and CDR2 ANQGSEA. V was pared by 7 bases and J by 4 bases, with 7 bases between. This entry comes from a study of Graves' ophthalmopathy and Graves' hyperthyroidism. Study-wide points: With approximately 88% sensitivity and around 81% specificity, a 13-signature model separated ophthalmopathy from stable hyperthyroidism.

The material sequenced was peripheral blood. This chain connects TRBV29-1 to TRBJ2-5; no reliable D call. The receptor's source is an adult woman with stable Graves' hyperthyroidism. The CDR3 bases are TGCAGCGCTGGTTCAGAGACCCAGTACTTC. Its translation: CSAGSETQYF.